The rows below give T cell receptor beta chains drawn from one sample of a study of monozygotic twins with inflammatory bowel disease. TCRdb re-called the 5' RACE reads and catalogs CDR3 proteins one per entry, DNA excluded. This sample's clone table lists about 380,000 distinct CDR3 sequences. What was sequenced was blood. The receptors were sampled from a human donor with ulcerative colitis or Crohn's disease, or a healthy co-twin of an affected twin (not recorded which). CDR3s include the opening cysteine and the closing phenylalanine or tryptophan.

V gene	J gene	CDR3 protein
TRBV12-3/TRBV12-4	TRBJ1-6	CASSTWTVSNSPLHF
TRBV7-9	TRBJ2-7	CASSLIPVYEQYF
TRBV6-1	TRBJ1-3	CASSQTGTPGNTIYF
TRBV5-1	TRBJ2-6	CASSLTAYRANVLTF
TRBV5-1	TRBJ1-6	CASSLGQGGTYNSPLHF
TRBV4-2	TRBJ1-1	CASSQQSTLMNTEAFF
TRBV12-3/TRBV12-4	TRBJ2-5	CASIPKLGETQYF
TRBV7-2	TRBJ1-2	CASSFLMTGVGGYTF
TRBV27	TRBJ2-7	CASSLQGYAYEQYF
TRBV12-3/TRBV12-4	TRBJ1-5	CASSPQSDQPQHF
TRBV20-1	TRBJ2-3	CSARVGGSDTQYF
TRBV21-1	TRBJ1-6	CASSKHGSYNSPLHF
TRBV3-1	TRBJ2-3	CASSQTTEGTQYF
TRBV4-1	TRBJ2-2	CASSPSGRLANTGELFF
TRBV5-5	TRBJ2-2	CASRPNPGQGTGELFF
TRBV7-2	TRBJ1-5	CASSTGTHNQPQHF
TRBV6-5	TRBJ2-7	CASSYSNRGRGGSYEQYF
TRBV9	TRBJ2-7	CASSVEARQMDEQYF
TRBV7-9	TRBJ2-1	CASSLVQRGAYNEQFF
TRBV10-3	TRBJ1-6	CAISRIGTGGNSPLHF
TRBV29-1	TRBJ2-1	CSVDTPGGVKVYNEQFF
TRBV20-1	TRBJ2-3	CSASEYDSSTDTQYF
TRBV6-2/TRBV6-3	TRBJ1-1	CASSYSSRTLNTEAFF
TRBV7-8	TRBJ2-7	CASSLASPRQYF
TRBV20-1	TRBJ2-3	CSARGVTGPLTDTQYF
TRBV7-2	TRBJ1-2	CASSNSMRGYGYTF
TRBV12-5	TRBJ1-3	CASGSGRDSRSGNTIYF
TRBV28	TRBJ2-6	CASLSGTSGANVLTF
TRBV19	TRBJ2-2	CASRAGISSGELFF
TRBV5-1	TRBJ1-2	CASSSSFLGQGYGYTF
TRBV7-2	TRBJ2-6	CASSPLHSSGANVLTF
TRBV6-1	TRBJ2-3	CASSPGGTAQYF
TRBV6-2/TRBV6-3	TRBJ2-7	CASSLLLSTGTYEQYF
TRBV4-1	TRBJ2-1	CASSRTSGGSYNEQFF
TRBV27	TRBJ2-3	CASSFGHWTDTQYF
TRBV12-3/TRBV12-4	TRBJ1-2	CASKLTGQGDYGYTF
TRBV5-1	TRBJ2-1	CASSLMTSGGVAYNEQFF
TRBV3-1	TRBJ2-7	CASSQDESRSYEQYF
TRBV7-2	TRBJ2-7	CASSLGFSGKAYEQYF
TRBV10-3	TRBJ2-5	CAISEGGGEETQYF
TRBV15	TRBJ2-3	CATSRDAPRVTDTQYF
TRBV7-2	TRBJ2-7	CASSLAHASGAISYEQYF
TRBV12-3/TRBV12-4	TRBJ2-3	CASSWASGGATDTQYF
TRBV12-3/TRBV12-4	TRBJ1-5	CASSFAGARNQPQHF
TRBV6-2/TRBV6-3	TRBJ2-7	CASRRQGGPYEQYF
TRBV9	TRBJ1-6	CASSATGSSYNSPLHF
TRBV4-2	TRBJ2-4	CASSQDAGAKNIQYF
TRBV6-2/TRBV6-3	TRBJ2-3	CASGGWSTDTQYF
TRBV3-1	TRBJ1-6	CASSQDSSPLHF
TRBV6-5	TRBJ1-6	CASSYYRDLNSPLHF
TRBV9	TRBJ1-1	CASSRQGPDTEAFF
TRBV12-3/TRBV12-4	TRBJ1-5	CASTATGYSNQPQHF
TRBV11-2	TRBJ1-2	CASSPQPGQGDLWDGYTF
TRBV14	TRBJ2-7	CASSPPVSDRLSSYEQYF